The 29 T cell receptor beta chains given below trace back to one sample, sequenced in a study of CD4 T cells in relation to SARS-CoV-2 and coronaviruses. Using immunoSEQ multiplex PCR, the repertoire was profiled, and TCRdb retains in-frame clones only, with some absent. The sample holds around 40,000 clones, over 75% seen once. Antigen specificity for these receptors is unknown. The material sequenced was naive CD4+ T cells from PBMCs, cultured in vitro. Subset denoted: naive CD4+ T cells isolated by negative enrichment. Receptors originate from an adult with COVID-19.

In its sample, this clone was seen a few times. This chain uses TRBV4-2 with TRBJ2-7; TRBD1 is a possible D gene (5 bases). This CDR3 region has 17 residues. Germline loops: CDR1 LGHNA, CDR2 YNFKEQ. V was trimmed by 1 base and J by 3 bases, leaving 19 bases between them. The CDR3 here is CASSQVGTGSTGYEQYF. The CDR3 DNA reads as TGTGCCAGCAGCCAAGTCGGAACCGGGTCTACAGGCTACGAGCAGTACTTC.

The chain combines TRBV15 with TRBJ2-5; possibly TRBD1 or TRBD2 for D (6 bases each). CDR3 length: 15 amino acids. Germline-derived CDR1 and CDR2 are LNHNV and YYDKDF (reference sequence). Between the trimmed V and J ends, which lost 1 base and 5 bases, there was a span of 14 bases. In DNA, the CDR3 is TGTGCCACCAGCAGAGCCTGGGGGCGGGGTGAGACCCAGTACTTC. It encodes CATSRAWGRGETQYF. Looking up the rest from reference TRBV15 and TRBJ2-5 gives the full variable domain: DAMVIQNPRYQVTQFGKPVTLSCSQTLNHNVMYWYQQKSSQAPKLLFHYYDKDFNNEADTPDNFQSRRPNTSFCFLDIRSPGLGDTAMYLCATSRAWGRGETQYFGPGTRLLVL.

V usage is TRBV2 and J usage is TRBJ2-1; D unresolved. This CDR3 spans 13 amino acids. Germline V CDR1 and CDR2: SNHLY, FYNNEI. V dropped 7 bases and J dropped 8 bases, with 15 bases sitting between them. Here the CDR3 reads CASNGPATDEQFF. CDR3 DNA sequence: TGTGCCAGCAATGGACCGGCGACGGATGAGCAGTTCTTC.

This clone has only a few counts. This sequence joins TRBV6-4 and TRBJ2-3; 12 positions match TRBD2. The CDR3 totals 16 residues. V was clipped by 3 bases and J by 5 bases; unmatched bases: 6. CDR1 is MRHNA and CDR2 is SNTAGT in the germline V gene. CDR3 in amino acids: CASSDSSGGGEDTQYF. The CDR3 DNA reads as TGTGCCAGCAGTGATTCTAGCGGGGGGGGTGAAGATACGCAGTATTTT.

J is TRBJ2-1 and V is TRBV27, with 12 bases that match TRBD2. Germline assignment: CDR1 MNHEY and CDR2 SMNVEV (reference sequence). V shed 4 bases, J shed 7 bases, and the junction held 11 bases outside the gene matches. The CDR3 is 17 residues long. Here the CDR3 reads CASSYTRTSGAINEQFF. The CDR3 DNA follows: TGTGCCAGCAGTTATACCAGGACTAGCGGGGCCATTAATGAGCAGTTCTTC.

This rearrangement joins TRBV7-2 to TRBJ2-3, with D possibly matching TRBD2 (5 bases). Trimming took 3 bases from V and 8 from J, leaving 15 bases between them. The CDR3 sequence is 14 residues long. Germline values: CDR1 SGHTA, CDR2 FQGNSA. CDR3 amino acids: CASSFSGSVGTQYF. The CDR3 DNA reads as TGTGCCAGCAGCTTCTCGGGATCCGTTGGTACGCAGTATTTT.

The CDR3 nucleotides read TGTGCTAGTGGTTCGGGGGTCTCCTACAATGAGCAGTTCTTC. It yields the protein CASGSGVSYNEQFF. The chain has TRBV12-5 and TRBJ2-1; D is possibly TRBD2 (6 bases). Germline V gene sequence: CDR1 LGHNT, CDR2 FRNRAP. There are 14 residues in the CDR3. V was pared by 4 bases and J by 0 bases, with 7 bases between.

The CDR3 DNA is TGTGCCAGCTCCCCGGGACAGGGAATCCAAGAGACCCAGTACTTC. Amino acids: CASSPGQGIQETQYF. The chain uses TRBV18 and TRBJ2-5; TRBD1 matches at 9 bases. This CDR3 has 15 amino acids. Germline CDR1 and CDR2: KGHSH and LQKENI. Trimming at V came to 6 bases and at J to 1 base, leaving 6 bases not matched to a gene.

The chain combines TRBV6-6 with TRBJ2-3; tentatively, D is TRBD2 (6 bases). Trimming pared 6 bases from V and 3 bases from J, leaving 7 bases between. CDR3 length: 12 amino acids. Per the germline V gene, CDR1 is MNHNY and CDR2 is SVGAGI (reference sequence). For the CDR3, the DNA is TGTGCCAGCAGGGGGGGAACAGATACGCAGTATTTT. Translating gives CASRGGTDTQYF.

The rearrangement links TRBV10-3 to TRBJ1-5; 9 bases are shared with TRBD1. This CDR3 region has 14 residues. CDR1 is ENHRY, CDR2 SYGVKD, per germline. Trimming cost V 6 bases and J 4 bases; bases outside gene matches: 4. CDR3 region: CAISETGGNQPQHF. The CDR3 DNA is TGTGCCATCAGCGAGACAGGGGGGAATCAGCCCCAGCATTTT.

The chain carries TRBV5-5 and TRBJ2-5; no firm D call. The V gene lost 2 bases and the J gene lost 4 bases, with 6 bases spanning the gap. Germline V CDR1 and CDR2: SGHKS, YYEKEE (reference sequence). This CDR3 is built from 12 residues. Here the CDR3 DNA reads TGTGCCAGCAGCTTCAGGTTAGAGACCCAGTACTTC. Its translation is CASSFRLETQYF.

The chain joins TRBV5-1 to TRBJ2-2; 8 positions match TRBD2. The CDR3 runs 16 residues. V lost 4 bases and J lost 2; bases outside the gene matches: 7. CDR1 and CDR2 (germline): SGHRS, YFSETQ. The CDR3 sequence is CASSPGLDRNTGELFF. As DNA, the CDR3 is TGCGCCAGCAGCCCGGGACTAGATAGAAACACCGGGGAGCTGTTTTTT.

The chain carries TRBV6-4 and TRBJ2-6; TRBD1 aligns across 7 bases. J lost 2 bases, V lost 5 bases, and 0 bases had no gene match. The CDR3 spans 14 residues. Germline assignment: CDR1 MRHNA and CDR2 SNTAGT. In DNA, the CDR3 is TGTGCCAGCAGTACAGGGGCTGGGGCCAACGTCCTGACTTTC. Amino acid sequence: CASSTGAGANVLTF.

CDR3 DNA: TGCGCCAGCAGCCAAGCATATGGGCAGAGGGCGCGAAACTATGGCTACACCTTC. Protein: CASSQAYGQRARNYGYTF. The rearrangement links TRBV4-1 to TRBJ1-2; D not resolved. This CDR3 has 18 amino acids. Germline V gives CDR1 MGHRA, CDR2 YSYEKL. V lost 1 base to trimming and J lost 2 bases, with 20 bases between them.

The CDR3 DNA follows: TGTGCCTGGAGTGTTTTGGCCGATTACAATGAGCAGTTCTTC. Translated, it gives CAWSVLADYNEQFF. The chain employs TRBV30 and TRBJ2-1, with unresolved D. V was pared by 0 bases and J by 4 bases, with 10 bases between. The CDR3 is 14 amino acids. Germline loops: CDR1 GTSNPN, CDR2 SVGIG (reference sequence). Variable domain in full (rest from reference TRBV30 and TRBJ2-1): SQTIHQWPATLVQPVGSPLSLECTVEGTSNPNLYWYRQAAGRGLQLLFYSVGIGQISSEVPQNLSASRPQDRQFILSSKKLLLSDSGFYLCAWSVLADYNEQFFGPGTRLTVL.

The chain employs TRBV5-1 and TRBJ1-4; D unresolved. CDR1 and CDR2 (germline): SGHRS, YFSETQ. Trimming cost V 5 bases and J 0 bases, with 8 bases left between them. This CDR3 is built from 14 residues. The CDR3 region is CASSSTATNEKLFF. In DNA form, the CDR3 reads TGCGCCAGCAGTAGTACAGCAACTAATGAAAAACTGTTTTTT.

This clone was seen only once. This chain connects TRBV28 to TRBJ2-3; 10 bases agree with TRBD2. This CDR3 spans 17 amino acids. CDR1 is MDHEN and CDR2 is SYDVKM in the germline V gene. The V and J ends lost 2 bases and 2 bases, in that order; junction bases with no gene match: 7. For the CDR3, the DNA is TGTGCCAGCAGTTTACTAGCGGGAGAAAGGGACACAGATACGCAGTATTTT. Translating gives CASSLLAGERDTDTQYF. The whole variable domain, remainder taken from reference TRBV28 and TRBJ2-3, is DVKVTQSSRYLVKRTGEKVFLECVQDMDHENMFWYRQDPGLGLRLIYFSYDVKMKEKGDIPEGYSVSREKKERFSLILESASTNQTSMYLCASSLLAGERDTDTQYFGPGTRLTVL.

CDR3 in DNA: TGCAGTGCTAGTCTGGGGAGGGAAGCTTTCTTT. It is translated as CSASLGREAFF. The V and J genes are TRBV20-1 and TRBJ1-1; no firm D call. Between the trimmed V and J ends, which lost 3 bases and 8 bases, there was a span of 10 bases. The germline CDR1 and CDR2 sequences are DFQATT and SNEGSKA (reference sequence). The CDR3 runs 11 residues.

This clone was detected only once. V is TRBV28 and J is TRBJ2-7; 14 positions agree with TRBD2. V lost 7 bases and J lost 6; bases outside the gene matches: 11. The CDR3 is made up of 16 amino acids. The germline CDR1 and CDR2 sequences are MDHEN and SYDVKM. Here the CDR3 reads CASKGLAGERGSEQYF. The CDR3 DNA is TGTGCCAGCAAGGGACTAGCGGGAGAGAGGGGAAGCGAGCAGTACTTC.

The chain couples TRBV9 to TRBJ2-4; D might be TRBD2 (5 bases). The CDR3 sequence is 16 residues long. Germline lookup yields CDR1 SGDLS and CDR2 YYNGEE. The V end was cut by 4 bases, the J end by 3 bases, with 17 bases between. Here the CDR3 DNA reads TGTGCCAGCAGCCCATGGTCAGCGGAGGACAAAAACATTCAGTACTTC. Translating it yields CASSPWSAEDKNIQYF.

The CDR3 sequence is CASSSIIGSTNGYTF. The CDR3 region has the DNA TGTGCCAGCAGTTCTATAATCGGGTCCACGAACGGCTACACCTTC. The chain links TRBV27 to TRBJ1-2, with D unresolved. The CDR3 extends over 15 amino acids. Per germline, CDR1 MNHEY and CDR2 SMNVEV (reference sequence). Trimming took 4 bases from V and 8 from J, leaving 20 bases between them.

In DNA, the CDR3 is TGTGCCAGCAGCCCTTCCGAGAGCTCCTACAATGAGCAGTTCTTC. It yields the protein CASSPSESSYNEQFF. The J gene is TRBJ2-1, the V gene TRBV7-3; D remains ambiguous. Per the germline V gene, CDR1 is SGHTA and CDR2 is FQGTGA. V gave up 5 bases and J gave up 0 bases, with 11 bases separating them. There are 15 residues in the CDR3. The full variable domain, rest sourced from reference TRBV7-3 and TRBJ2-1, is GAGVSQTPSNKVTEKGKYVELRCDPISGHTALYWYRQSLGQGPEFLIYFQGTGAADDSGLPNDRFFAVRPEGSVSTLKIQRTERGDSAVYLCASSPSESSYNEQFFGPGTRLTVL.

The chain carries TRBV12-3 or TRBV12-4 and TRBJ2-7, with 7 nucleotides matching TRBD1. This CDR3 has 13 residues. The V and J ends lost 5 bases and 3 bases, in that order; junction bases with no gene match: 4. CDR3: CASSIGTDYEQYF. The CDR3 DNA follows: TGTGCCAGCAGTATAGGGACAGACTACGAGCAGTACTTC.

This chain uses TRBV18 with TRBJ2-7; 13 bases align to TRBD2. This CDR3 contains 15 residues. Trimming at V came to 4 bases and at J to 5 bases, leaving 5 bases not matched to a gene. CDR1 and CDR2 from the germline V gene are KGHSH and LQKENI. CDR3 protein: CASSRTSGRQDEQYF. As DNA, the CDR3 is TGTGCCAGCTCACGGACTAGCGGGAGACAGGACGAGCAGTACTTC.

The rearrangement joins TRBV7-8 to TRBJ2-5, with 7 bases lining up with TRBD1. Germline loops: CDR1 SGHVS, CDR2 FQNEAQ. The V and J ends lost 5 bases and 0 bases, in that order; junction bases with no gene match: 6. The CDR3 length is 15 residues. As DNA, the CDR3 is TGTGCCAGCAGCCGAGACAGGGCCAACCAAGAGACCCAGTACTTC. Translation: CASSRDRANQETQYF.

The CDR3 spells CAWSAPSHNEQFF. DNA for the CDR3: TGTGCCTGGAGTGCGCCGTCCCACAATGAGCAGTTCTTC. This chain uses TRBV30 with TRBJ2-1; D gene unclear. CDR3 length: 13 residues. Looked up from germline, CDR1 is GTSNPN and CDR2 is SVGIG (reference sequence). Trimming cost V 1 base and J 5 bases, with 9 bases left between them. The full variable domain, completed using reference TRBV30 and TRBJ2-1, is SQTIHQWPATLVQPVGSPLSLECTVEGTSNPNLYWYRQAAGRGLQLLFYSVGIGQISSEVPQNLSASRPQDRQFILSSKKLLLSDSGFYLCAWSAPSHNEQFFGPGTRLTVL.

The chain joins TRBV21-1 to TRBJ1-6. TRBV21-1 is classified as a pseudogene. The CDR3 sequence is 12 residues long. The CDR3 here is CASSGGDSPLHF. In DNA, the CDR3 is TGTGCCAGCAGCGGAGGGGATTCACCCCTCCACTTT.

The V gene is TRBV29-1, the J gene TRBJ1-2; TRBD1 is a possible D gene (5 bases). Germline values: CDR1 SQVTM, CDR2 ANQGSEA. The length of the CDR3 is 14 residues. The V end was cut by 6 bases, the J end by 3 bases, with 17 bases between. CDR3 bases: TGCAGCGTGGGCCTAGGGGCTCCTCACTATGGCTACACCTTC. This encodes CSVGLGAPHYGYTF.

The CDR3 bases are TGTGCCAGCAGCCGAACCCGAGCGGGAGGGCCAGGAGAGACCCAGTACTTC. Its protein is CASSRTRAGGPGETQYF. The chain combines TRBV3-1 (or the pseudogene TRBV3-2) with TRBJ2-5, with 10 positions matching TRBD2. V lost 4 bases and J lost 4; bases outside the gene matches: 12. Germline V gene data show CDR1 as LGHDT and CDR2 as YNNKEL (reference sequence). The CDR3 extends over 17 amino acids.